The source of this T cell receptor beta chain is a study of monozygotic twins with inflammatory bowel disease. General study results and limits: Fewer shared clonotypes with others were found in IBD patients than in healthy twins, especially with disease activity. IBD-affected twins scored below their healthy co-twins in TCRbeta diversity (inverse Simpson).

This CDR3 comprises 17 residues. The germline CDR1 and CDR2 sequences are SGHVS and FNYEAQ. Concerning this clonotype: The antigen is undetermined.

TCRdb re-called the 5' RACE reads and gives one entry per CDR3 protein, without DNA. The sample data list around 150,000 distinct CDR3 sequences. The source of this sequence is a human donor with ulcerative colitis or Crohn's disease, or a healthy co-twin of an affected twin (not recorded which). The rearrangement links TRBV7-6 to TRBJ1-2; with no DNA, the TCRdb D assignment of TRBD1 cannot be verified. The material sequenced was blood. The CDR3 is CASSLAGQGPAFYGYTF.